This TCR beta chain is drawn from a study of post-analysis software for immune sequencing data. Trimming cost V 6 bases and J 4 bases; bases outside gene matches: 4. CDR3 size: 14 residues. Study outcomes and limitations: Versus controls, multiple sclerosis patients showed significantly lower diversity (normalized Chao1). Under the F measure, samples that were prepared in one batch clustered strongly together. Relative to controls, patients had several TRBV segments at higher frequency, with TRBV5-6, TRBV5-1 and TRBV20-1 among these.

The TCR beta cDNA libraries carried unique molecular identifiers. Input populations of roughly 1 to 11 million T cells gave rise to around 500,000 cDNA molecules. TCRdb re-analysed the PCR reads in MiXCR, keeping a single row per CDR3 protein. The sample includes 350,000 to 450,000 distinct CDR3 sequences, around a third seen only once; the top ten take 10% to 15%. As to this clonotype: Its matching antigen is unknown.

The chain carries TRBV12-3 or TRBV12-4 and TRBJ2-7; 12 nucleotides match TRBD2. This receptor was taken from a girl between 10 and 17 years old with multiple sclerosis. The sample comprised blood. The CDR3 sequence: CASSWTSGVYEQYF. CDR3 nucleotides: TGTGCCAGCAGCTGGACTAGCGGGGTATACGAGCAGTACTTC.